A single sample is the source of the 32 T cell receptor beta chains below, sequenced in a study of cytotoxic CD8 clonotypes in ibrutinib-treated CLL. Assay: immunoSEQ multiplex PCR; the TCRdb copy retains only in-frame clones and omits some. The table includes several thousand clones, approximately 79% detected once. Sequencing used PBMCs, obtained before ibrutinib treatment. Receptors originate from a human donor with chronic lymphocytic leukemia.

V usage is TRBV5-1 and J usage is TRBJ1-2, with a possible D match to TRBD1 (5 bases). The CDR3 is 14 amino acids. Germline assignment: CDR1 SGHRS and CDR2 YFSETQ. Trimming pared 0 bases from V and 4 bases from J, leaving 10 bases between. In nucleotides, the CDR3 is TGCGCCAGCAGCTTGGATCAGGGACCCTATGGCTACACCTTC. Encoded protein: CASSLDQGPYGYTF.

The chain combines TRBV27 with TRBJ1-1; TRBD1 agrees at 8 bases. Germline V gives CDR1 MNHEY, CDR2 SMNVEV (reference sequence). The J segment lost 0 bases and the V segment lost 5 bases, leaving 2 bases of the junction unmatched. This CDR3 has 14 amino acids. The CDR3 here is CASSPQGVNTEAFF. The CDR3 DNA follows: TGTGCCAGCAGTCCACAGGGGGTGAACACTGAAGCTTTCTTT.

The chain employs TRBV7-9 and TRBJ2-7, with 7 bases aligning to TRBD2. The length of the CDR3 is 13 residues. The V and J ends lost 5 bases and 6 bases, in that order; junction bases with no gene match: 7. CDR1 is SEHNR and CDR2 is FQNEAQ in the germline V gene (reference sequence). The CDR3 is CASSPVGRVEQYF. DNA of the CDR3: TGTGCCAGCAGCCCAGTGGGGAGGGTCGAGCAGTACTTC.

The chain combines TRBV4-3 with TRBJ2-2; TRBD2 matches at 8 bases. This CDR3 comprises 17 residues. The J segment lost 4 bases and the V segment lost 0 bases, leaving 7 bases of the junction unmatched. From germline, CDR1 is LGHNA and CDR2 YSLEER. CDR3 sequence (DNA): TGCGCCAGCAGCCAAGAAGGAGCGGGGGTGAGCACCGGGGAGCTGTTTTTT. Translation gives CASSQEGAGVSTGELFF.

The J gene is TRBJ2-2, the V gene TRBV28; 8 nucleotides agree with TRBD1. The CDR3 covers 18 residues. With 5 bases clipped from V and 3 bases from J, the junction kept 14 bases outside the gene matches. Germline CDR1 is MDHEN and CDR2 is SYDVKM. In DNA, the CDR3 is TGTGCCAGCAGTCCATACCGAGGGACAGGTGGAGACACCGGGGAGCTGTTTTTT. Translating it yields CASSPYRGTGGDTGELFF.

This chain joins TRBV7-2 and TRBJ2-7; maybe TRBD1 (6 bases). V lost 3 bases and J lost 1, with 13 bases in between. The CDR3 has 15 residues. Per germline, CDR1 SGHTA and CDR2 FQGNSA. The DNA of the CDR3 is TGTGCCAGCAGCTTTTCCAGGGGCCCATCCTACGAGCAGTACTTC. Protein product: CASSFSRGPSYEQYF. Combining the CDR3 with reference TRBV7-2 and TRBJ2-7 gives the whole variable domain GAGVSQSPSNKVTEKGKDVELRCDPISGHTALYWYRQSLGQGLEFLIYFQGNSAPDKSGLPSDRFSAERTGGSVSTLTIQRTQQEDSAVYLCASSFSRGPSYEQYFGPGTRLTVT.

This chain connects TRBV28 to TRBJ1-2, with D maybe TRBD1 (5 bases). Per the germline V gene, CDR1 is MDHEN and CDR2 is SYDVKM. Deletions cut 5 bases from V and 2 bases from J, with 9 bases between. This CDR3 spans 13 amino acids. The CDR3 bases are TGTGCCAGCAGTCGGGGGGGGAACTATGGCTACACCTTC. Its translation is CASSRGGNYGYTF.

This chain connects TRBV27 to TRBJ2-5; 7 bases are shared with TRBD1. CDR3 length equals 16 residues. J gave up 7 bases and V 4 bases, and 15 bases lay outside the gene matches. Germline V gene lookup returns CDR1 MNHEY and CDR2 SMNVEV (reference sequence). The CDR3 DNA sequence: TGTGCCAGCAGTTCGGGACAGCTAAATATGTTTGGGACCCAGTACTTC. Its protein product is CASSSGQLNMFGTQYF.

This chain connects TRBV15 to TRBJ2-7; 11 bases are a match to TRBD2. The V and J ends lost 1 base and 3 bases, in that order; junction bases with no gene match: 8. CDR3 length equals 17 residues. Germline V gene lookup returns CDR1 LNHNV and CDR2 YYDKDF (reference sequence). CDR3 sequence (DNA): TGTGCCACCAGCAGAGGGGACTTAGCGGGAGGGAACTACGAGCAGTACTTC. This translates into CATSRGDLAGGNYEQYF. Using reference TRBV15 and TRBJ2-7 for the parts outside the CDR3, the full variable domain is DAMVIQNPRYQVTQFGKPVTLSCSQTLNHNVMYWYQQKSSQAPKLLFHYYDKDFNNEADTPDNFQSRRPNTSFCFLDIRSPGLGDTAMYLCATSRGDLAGGNYEQYFGPGTRLTVT.

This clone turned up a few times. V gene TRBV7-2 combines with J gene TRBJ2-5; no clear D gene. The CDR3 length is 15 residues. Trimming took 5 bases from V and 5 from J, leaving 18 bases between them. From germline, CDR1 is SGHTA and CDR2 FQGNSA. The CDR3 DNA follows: TGTGCCAGCAGCAGACCTAACTCCCCCCGGGAGACCCAGTACTTC. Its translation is CASSRPNSPRETQYF.

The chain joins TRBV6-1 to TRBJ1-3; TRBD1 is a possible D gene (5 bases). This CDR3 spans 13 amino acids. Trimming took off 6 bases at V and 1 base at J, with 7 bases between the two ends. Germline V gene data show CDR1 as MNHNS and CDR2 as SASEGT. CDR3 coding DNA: TGTGCCAGCAGACAGGATTCTGGAAACACCATATATTTT. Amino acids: CASRQDSGNTIYF.

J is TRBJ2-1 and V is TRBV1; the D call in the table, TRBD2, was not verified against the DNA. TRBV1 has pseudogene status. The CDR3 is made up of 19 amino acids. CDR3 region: CTSSQPPVFSLAGLFGQFF. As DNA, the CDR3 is TGCACCAGCAGCCAACCCCCTGTGTTTTCACTAGCGGGATTATTCGGGCAGTTCTTC.

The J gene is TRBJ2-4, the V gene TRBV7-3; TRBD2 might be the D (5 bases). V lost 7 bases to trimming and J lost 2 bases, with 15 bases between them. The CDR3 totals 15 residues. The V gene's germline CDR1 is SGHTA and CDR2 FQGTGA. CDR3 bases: TGTGCCAGCACCCCAACTCGAGGGCCCAAAAACATTCAGTACTTC. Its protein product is CASTPTRGPKNIQYF.

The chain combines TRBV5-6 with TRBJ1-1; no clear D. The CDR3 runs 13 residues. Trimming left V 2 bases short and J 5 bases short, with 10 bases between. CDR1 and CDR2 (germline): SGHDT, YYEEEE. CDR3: CASSLPLGTEAFF. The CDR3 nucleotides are TGTGCCAGCAGCTTACCCTTGGGGACTGAAGCTTTCTTT.

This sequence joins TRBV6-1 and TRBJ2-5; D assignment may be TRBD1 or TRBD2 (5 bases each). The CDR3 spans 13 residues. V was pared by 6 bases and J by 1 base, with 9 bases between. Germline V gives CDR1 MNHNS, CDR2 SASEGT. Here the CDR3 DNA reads TGTGCCAGCAGCATGGGGACCCAAGAGACCCAGTACTTC. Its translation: CASSMGTQETQYF.

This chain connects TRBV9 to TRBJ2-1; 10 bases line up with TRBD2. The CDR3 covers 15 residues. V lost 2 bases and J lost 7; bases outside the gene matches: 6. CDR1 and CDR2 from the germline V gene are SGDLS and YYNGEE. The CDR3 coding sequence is TGTGCCAGCAGCGTCACCGGGACTAGCGATAATGAGCAGTTCTTC. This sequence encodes CASSVTGTSDNEQFF.

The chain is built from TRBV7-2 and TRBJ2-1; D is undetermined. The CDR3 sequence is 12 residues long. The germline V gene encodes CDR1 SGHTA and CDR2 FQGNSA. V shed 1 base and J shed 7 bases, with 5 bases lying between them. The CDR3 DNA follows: TGTGCCAGCAGCTTAGGTTGGAATGAGCAGTTCTTC. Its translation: CASSLGWNEQFF.

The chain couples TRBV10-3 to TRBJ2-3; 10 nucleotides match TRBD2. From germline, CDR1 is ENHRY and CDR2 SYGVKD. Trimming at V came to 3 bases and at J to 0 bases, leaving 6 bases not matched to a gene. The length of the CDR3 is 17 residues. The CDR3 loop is CAISESRAGGSTDTQYF. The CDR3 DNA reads TGTGCCATCAGTGAATCGAGAGCGGGAGGGAGCACAGATACGCAGTATTTT.

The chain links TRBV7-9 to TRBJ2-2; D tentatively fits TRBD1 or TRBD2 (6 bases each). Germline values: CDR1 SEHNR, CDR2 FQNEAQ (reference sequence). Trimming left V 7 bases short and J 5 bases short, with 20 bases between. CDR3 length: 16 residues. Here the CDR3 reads CASTILLQGGTGELFF. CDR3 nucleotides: TGTGCCAGCACCATCCTCTTACAGGGAGGAACCGGGGAGCTGTTTTTT.

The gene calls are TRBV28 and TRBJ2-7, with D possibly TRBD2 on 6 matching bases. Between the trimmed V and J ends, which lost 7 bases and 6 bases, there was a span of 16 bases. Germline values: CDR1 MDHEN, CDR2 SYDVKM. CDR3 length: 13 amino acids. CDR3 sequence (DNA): TGTGCCAGCACCTTACTCCTGGGGGGCGAGCAGTACTTC. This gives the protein CASTLLLGGEQYF.

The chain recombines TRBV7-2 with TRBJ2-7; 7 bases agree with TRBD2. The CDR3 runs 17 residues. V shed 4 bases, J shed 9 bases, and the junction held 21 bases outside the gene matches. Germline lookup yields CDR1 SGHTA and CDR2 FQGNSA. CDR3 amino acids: CASSSLGGTSSLAGQYF. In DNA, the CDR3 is TGTGCCAGCAGCTCACTGGGGGGGACTTCCTCATTAGCTGGGCAGTACTTC.

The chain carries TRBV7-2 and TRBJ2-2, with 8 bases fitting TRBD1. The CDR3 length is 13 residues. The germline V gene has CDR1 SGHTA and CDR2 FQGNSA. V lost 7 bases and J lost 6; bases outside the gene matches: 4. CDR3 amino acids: CASKQDRAGELFF. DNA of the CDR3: TGTGCCAGCAAACAGGACAGGGCCGGGGAGCTGTTTTTT.

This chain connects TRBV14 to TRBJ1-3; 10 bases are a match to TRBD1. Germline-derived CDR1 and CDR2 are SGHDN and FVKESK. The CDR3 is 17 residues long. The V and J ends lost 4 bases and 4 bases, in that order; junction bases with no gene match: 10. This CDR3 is CASSPLRGQGTGNTIYF. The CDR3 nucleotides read TGTGCCAGCAGCCCTCTGAGGGGACAGGGGACAGGAAACACCATATATTTT.

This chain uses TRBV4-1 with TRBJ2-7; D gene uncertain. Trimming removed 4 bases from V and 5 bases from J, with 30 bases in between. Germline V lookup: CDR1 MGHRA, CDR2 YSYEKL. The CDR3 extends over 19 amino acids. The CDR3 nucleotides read TGCGCCAGCAGCCGAGGCGCACTTTTAGGTAGGGCCCTTCGGGACGAGCAGTACTTC. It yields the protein CASSRGALLGRALRDEQYF.

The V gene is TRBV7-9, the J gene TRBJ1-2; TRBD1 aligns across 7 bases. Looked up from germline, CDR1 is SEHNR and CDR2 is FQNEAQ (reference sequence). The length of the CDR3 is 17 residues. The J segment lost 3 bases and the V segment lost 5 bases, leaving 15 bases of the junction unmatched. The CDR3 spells CASSPKPRQGEHYGYTF. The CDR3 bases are TGTGCCAGCAGCCCCAAACCTCGACAGGGCGAACACTATGGCTACACCTTC.

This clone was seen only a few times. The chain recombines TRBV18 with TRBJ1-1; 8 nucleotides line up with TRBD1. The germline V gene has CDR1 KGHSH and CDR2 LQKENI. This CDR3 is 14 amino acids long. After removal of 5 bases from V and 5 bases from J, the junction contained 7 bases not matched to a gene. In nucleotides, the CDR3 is TGTGCCAGCTCATCCGGACAGGGATCAACTGAAGCTTTCTTT. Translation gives CASSSGQGSTEAFF.

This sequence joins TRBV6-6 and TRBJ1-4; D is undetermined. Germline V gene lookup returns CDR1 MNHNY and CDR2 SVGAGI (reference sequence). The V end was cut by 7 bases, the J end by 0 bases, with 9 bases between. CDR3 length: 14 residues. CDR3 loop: CASKYAATNEKLFF. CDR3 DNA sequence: TGTGCCAGCAAATACGCGGCAACTAATGAAAAACTGTTTTTT.

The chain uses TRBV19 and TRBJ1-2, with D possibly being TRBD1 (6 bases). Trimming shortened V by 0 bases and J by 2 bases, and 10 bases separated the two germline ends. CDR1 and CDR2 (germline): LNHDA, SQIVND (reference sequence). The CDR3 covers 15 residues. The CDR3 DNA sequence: TGTGCCAGTAGTATAGAGAGGGGGACGAACTATGGCTACACCTTC. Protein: CASSIERGTNYGYTF.

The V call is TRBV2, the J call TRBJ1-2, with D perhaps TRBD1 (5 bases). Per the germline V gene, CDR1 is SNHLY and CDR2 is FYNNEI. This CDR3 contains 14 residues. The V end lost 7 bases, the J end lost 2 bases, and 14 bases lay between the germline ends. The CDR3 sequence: CASTDGAANYGYTF. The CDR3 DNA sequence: TGTGCCAGCACCGATGGGGCAGCGAACTATGGCTACACCTTC. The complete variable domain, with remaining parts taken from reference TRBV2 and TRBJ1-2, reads EPEVTQTPSHQVTQMGQEVILRCVPISNHLYFYWYRQILGQKVEFLVSFYNNEISEKSEIFDDQFSVERPDGSNFTLKIRSTKLEDSAMYFCASTDGAANYGYTFGSGTRLTVV.

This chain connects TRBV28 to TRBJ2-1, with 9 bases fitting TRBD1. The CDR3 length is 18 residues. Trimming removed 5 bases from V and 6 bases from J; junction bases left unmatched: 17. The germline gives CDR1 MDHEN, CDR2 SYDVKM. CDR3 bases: TGTGCCAGCAGTCACCTTGTTTTGGACAGGGGAGTATCCAATGAGCAGTTCTTC. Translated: CASSHLVLDRGVSNEQFF.

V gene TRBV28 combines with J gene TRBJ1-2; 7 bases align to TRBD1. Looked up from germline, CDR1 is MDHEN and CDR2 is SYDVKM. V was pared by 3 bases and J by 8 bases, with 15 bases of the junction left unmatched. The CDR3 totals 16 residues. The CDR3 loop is CASSFYHRPDRNGYTF. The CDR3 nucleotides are TGTGCCAGCAGTTTCTACCACCGACCGGACAGGAACGGCTACACCTTC.

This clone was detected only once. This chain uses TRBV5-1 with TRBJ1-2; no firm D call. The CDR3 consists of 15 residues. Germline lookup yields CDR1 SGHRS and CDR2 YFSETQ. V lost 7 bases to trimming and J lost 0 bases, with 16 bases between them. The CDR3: CASRLWGSSNYGYTF. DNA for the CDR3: TGCGCCAGCCGTCTCTGGGGTTCGTCTAACTATGGCTACACCTTC.